This T cell receptor (beta chain) was captured in a study of cytomegalovirus exposure and HLA in healthy donors. Study-wide findings and caveats: Reported results showed that the classifier diagnosed cytomegalovirus status with high specificity and sensitivity.

Vbeta (60) and Jbeta (13) primers were used in the PCR. Sequencing used immunoSEQ multiplex PCR; TCRdb keeps in-frame clones, though not all of them. The sample holds 150,000 to 200,000 clones, around 77% seen once. In the case of this clone: Antigen specificity is unknown.

The germline V and J ends were trimmed by 6 bases and 2 bases, with 10 bases remaining between them. CDR1 and CDR2 from the germline V gene are MNHEY and SVGAGI. This CDR3 contains 14 residues. Sequenced material: PBMCs. The sequence came from a man between 60 and 70 years old in good health and CMV-seronegative. The chain is built from TRBV6-5 and TRBJ1-4; possible D gene TRBD1, 6 bases. CDR3 protein: CASRIRGTNEKLFF. CDR3 bases: TGTGCCAGCAGGATTAGGGGGACTAATGAAAAACTGTTTTTT.